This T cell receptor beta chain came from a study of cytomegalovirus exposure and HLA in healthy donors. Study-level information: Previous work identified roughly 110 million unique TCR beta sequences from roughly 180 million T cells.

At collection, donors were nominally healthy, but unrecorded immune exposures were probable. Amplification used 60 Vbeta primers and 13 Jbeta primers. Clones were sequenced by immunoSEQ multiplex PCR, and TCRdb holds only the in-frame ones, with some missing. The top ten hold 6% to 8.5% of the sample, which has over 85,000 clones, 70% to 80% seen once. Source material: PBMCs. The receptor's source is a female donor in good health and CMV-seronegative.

CDR3 sequence reads: CASSPQMPSSYNEQFF. The CDR3 DNA reads as TGTGCCAGCTCACCACAGATGCCGAGCTCCTACAATGAGCAGTTCTTC. The chain couples TRBV18 to TRBJ2-1, with unresolved D. CDR1 and CDR2 from the germline V gene are KGHSH and LQKENI. The V and J ends lost 1 base and 0 bases respectively, with 10 bases between them. This CDR3 region has 16 residues. Full variable domain (missing parts from reference TRBV18 and TRBJ2-1): NAGVMQNPRHLVRRRGQEARLRCSPMKGHSHVYWYRQLPEEGLKFMVYLQKENIIDESGMPKERFSAEFPKEGPSILRIQQVVRGDSAAYFCASSPQMPSSYNEQFFGPGTRLTVL.